This T cell receptor beta chain was recovered during a study of CD8+CD57+ T cells in acquired aplastic anemia. Germline V gives CDR1 LNHDA, CDR2 SQIVND (reference sequence). The CDR3 has 15 residues. V shed 4 bases, J shed 6 bases, and the junction held 7 bases outside the gene matches. All sequencing subjects had displayed CD8+CD57+ cell expansion on flow cytometry. The blood sampling took place in patients who had so far received no therapy. The study profiled TCR beta VDJ and CDR3 using genomic DNA as template. TCRdb re-called the reads through MiXCR, storing one row per CDR3 protein. The table lists about 150,000 distinct CDR3 sequences, around 47% of them singletons.

The chain links TRBV19 to TRBJ1-5; TRBD1 matches 9 bases. This clonotype originated in a human donor with aplastic anemia. The sample was sorted CD4+, CD8+, or CD8+CD57+ T cells (not recorded which) from PBMCs. The CDR3: CASSTSQGARQPQHF. The CDR3 nucleotides are TGTGCCAGTAGTACCTCACAGGGGGCGCGTCAGCCCCAGCATTTT.